This T cell receptor beta chain was identified during a study of blood T cell repertoires in COVID-19. Original data processing: Reference gene primer amplification in the assay estimated nucleated cell counts. The table came from immunoSEQ multiplex PCR; TCRdb's copy has only in-frame clones and leaves some out. V and J calls plus clone size are reproduced from that table; the DNA served to infer D and trimming. This repertoire shows more than 250,000 clones, 65% to 90% found once; its top ten account for 4% to 6%. With V trimmed by 8 bases and J by 5 bases, 15 bases remained unmatched. Germline-derived CDR1 and CDR2 are GTSNPN and SVGIG (reference sequence). CDR3 length: 15 amino acids.

Sequencing was performed on peripheral blood. This chain links TRBV30 with TRBJ2-5, with 9 bases matching TRBD1. This TCR came from a man between 45 and 60 years old with active or convalescent COVID-19. The CDR3 DNA reads TGTGCCGGTACCCAGGGACAGGGAAGATCTGAGACCCAGTACTTC. As protein: CAGTQGQGRSETQYF.